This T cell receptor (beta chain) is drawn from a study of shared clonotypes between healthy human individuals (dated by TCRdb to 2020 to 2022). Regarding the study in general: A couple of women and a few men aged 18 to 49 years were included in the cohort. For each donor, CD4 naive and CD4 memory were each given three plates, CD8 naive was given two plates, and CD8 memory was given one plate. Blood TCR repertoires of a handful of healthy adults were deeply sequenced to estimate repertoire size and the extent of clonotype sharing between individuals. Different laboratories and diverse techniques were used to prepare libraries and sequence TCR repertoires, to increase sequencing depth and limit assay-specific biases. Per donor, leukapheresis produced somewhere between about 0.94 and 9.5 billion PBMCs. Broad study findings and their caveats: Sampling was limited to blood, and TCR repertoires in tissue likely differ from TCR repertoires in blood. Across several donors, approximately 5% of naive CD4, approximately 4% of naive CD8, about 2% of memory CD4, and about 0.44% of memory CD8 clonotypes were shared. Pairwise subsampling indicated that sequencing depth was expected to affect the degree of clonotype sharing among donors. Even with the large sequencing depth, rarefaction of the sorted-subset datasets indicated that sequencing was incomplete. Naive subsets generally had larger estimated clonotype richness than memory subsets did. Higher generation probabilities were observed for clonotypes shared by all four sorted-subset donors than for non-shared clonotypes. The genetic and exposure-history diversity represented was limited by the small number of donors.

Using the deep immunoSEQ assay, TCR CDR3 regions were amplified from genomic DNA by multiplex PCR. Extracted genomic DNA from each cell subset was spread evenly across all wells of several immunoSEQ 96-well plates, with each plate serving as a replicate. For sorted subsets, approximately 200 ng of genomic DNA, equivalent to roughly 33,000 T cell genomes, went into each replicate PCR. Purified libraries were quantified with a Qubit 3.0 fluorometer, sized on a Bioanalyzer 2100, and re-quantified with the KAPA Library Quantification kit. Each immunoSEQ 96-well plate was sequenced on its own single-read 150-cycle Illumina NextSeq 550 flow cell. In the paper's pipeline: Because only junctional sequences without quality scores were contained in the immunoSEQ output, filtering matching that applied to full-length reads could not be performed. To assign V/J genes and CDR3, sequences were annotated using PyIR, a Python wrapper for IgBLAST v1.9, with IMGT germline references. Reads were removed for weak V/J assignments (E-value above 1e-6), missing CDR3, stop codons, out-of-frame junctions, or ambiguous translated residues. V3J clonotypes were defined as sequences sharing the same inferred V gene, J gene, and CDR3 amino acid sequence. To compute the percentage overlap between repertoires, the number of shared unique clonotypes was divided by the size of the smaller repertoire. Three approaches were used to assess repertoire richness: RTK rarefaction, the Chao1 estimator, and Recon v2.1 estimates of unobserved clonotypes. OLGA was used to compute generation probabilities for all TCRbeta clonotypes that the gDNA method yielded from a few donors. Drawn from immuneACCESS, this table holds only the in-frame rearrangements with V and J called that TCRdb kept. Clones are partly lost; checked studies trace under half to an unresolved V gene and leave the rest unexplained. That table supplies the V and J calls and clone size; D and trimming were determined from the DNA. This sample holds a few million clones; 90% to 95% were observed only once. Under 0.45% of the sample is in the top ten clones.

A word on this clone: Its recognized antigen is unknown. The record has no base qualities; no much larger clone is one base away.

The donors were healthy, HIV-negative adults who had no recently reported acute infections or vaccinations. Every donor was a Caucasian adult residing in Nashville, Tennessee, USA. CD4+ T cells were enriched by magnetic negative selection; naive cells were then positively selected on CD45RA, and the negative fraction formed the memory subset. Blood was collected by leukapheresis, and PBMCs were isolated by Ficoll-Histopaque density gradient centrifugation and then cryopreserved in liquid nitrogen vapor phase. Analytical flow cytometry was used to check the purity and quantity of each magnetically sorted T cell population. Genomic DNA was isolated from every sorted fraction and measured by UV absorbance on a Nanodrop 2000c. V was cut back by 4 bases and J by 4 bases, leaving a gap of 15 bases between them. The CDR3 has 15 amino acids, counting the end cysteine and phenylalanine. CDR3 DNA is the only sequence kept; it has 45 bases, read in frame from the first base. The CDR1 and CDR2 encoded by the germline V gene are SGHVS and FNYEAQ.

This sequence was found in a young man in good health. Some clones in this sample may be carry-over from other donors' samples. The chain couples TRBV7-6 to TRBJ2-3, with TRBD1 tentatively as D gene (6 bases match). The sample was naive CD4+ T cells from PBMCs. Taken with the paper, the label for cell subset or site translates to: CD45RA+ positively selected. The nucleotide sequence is TGTGCCAGCAGCTCCATCTCAGGGGCCGCAGATACGCAGTATTTT. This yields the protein CASSSISGAADTQYF.